This passage covers 20 T cell receptor beta chains from one sample sequenced in a study of T cell changes during pregnancy in multiple sclerosis. The protocol was immunoSEQ multiplex PCR, while the TCRdb copy is restricted to in-frame clones and leaves out a portion. The sample holds roughly 76,000 clones, 85% to 95% seen once. This material consisted of CD4+ T cells from peripheral blood mononuclear cells, taken after pregnancy. The receptors stem from a female donor with multiple sclerosis, enrolled in a pregnancy study.

The V gene is TRBV28, the J gene TRBJ1-1; D gene unclear. The germline V gene has CDR1 MDHEN and CDR2 SYDVKM. Trimming stripped 8 bases from V and 1 base from J, with 14 bases between. This CDR3 spans 14 amino acids. The CDR3 sequence is CASHISLQNTEAFF. DNA for the CDR3: TGTGCCAGCCACATAAGTTTACAGAACACTGAAGCTTTCTTT.

The CDR3 DNA is TGTGCCAGCTCACCGTTGGGGGCAGGGGGAACCTACAATGAGCAGTTCTTC. Translated: CASSPLGAGGTYNEQFF. V usage is TRBV18 and J usage is TRBJ2-1; TRBD1 matches 7 bases. The germline CDR1 and CDR2 sequences are KGHSH and LQKENI. The CDR3 has 17 residues. The V segment lost 3 bases and the J segment 2 bases; nucleotides outside the gene matches: 10.

This rearrangement joins TRBV5-1 to TRBJ2-2, with 8 nucleotides matching TRBD1. The CDR3 has 17 residues. Germline V lookup: CDR1 SGHRS, CDR2 YFSETQ. With 0 bases clipped from V and 5 bases from J, the junction kept 9 bases outside the gene matches. The CDR3 DNA reads TGCGCCAGCAGCTTGGTGTTGGCAGGGGGCGCAACCGGGGAGCTGTTTTTT. Translation gives CASSLVLAGGATGELFF.

This chain connects TRBV19 to TRBJ1-2, with D perhaps matching TRBD1 (6 bases). The CDR3 runs 13 residues. The V end lost 5 bases, the J end lost 13 bases, and 20 bases lay between the germline ends. The germline gives CDR1 LNHDA, CDR2 SQIVND (reference sequence). CDR3 DNA: TGTGCCAGTAGTCTTAGACAGGAGCCTCCGCGCACCTTC. This gives the protein CASSLRQEPPRTF.

The rearrangement uses TRBV7-8 and TRBJ1-1, with TRBD1 matching over 8 bases. The CDR3 spans 15 residues. V trimming: 1 base; J trimming: 6 bases; junction bases outside the gene matches: 7. Germline CDR1 reads SGHVS; CDR2 reads FQNEAQ. CDR3 coding DNA: TGTGCCAGCAGCTTAGACGCAGGGGGCTGGTCTGAAGCTTTCTTT. It is translated as CASSLDAGGWSEAFF. Filled out from reference TRBV7-8 and TRBJ1-1, the complete variable domain reads GAGVSQSPRYKVAKRGQDVALRCDPISGHVSLFWYQQALGQGPEFLTYFQNEAQLDKSGLPSDRFFAERPEGSVSTLKIQRTQQEDSAVYLCASSLDAGGWSEAFFGQGTRLTVV.

The gene calls are TRBV30 and TRBJ1-2; D is unresolved. The CDR3 is 16 amino acids. CDR1 and CDR2 (germline): GTSNPN, SVGIG (reference sequence). The ends were cut back, 3 bases at V and 3 bases at J, with 20 bases in the middle. The CDR3: CAWRGTNWGDDYGYTF. The CDR3 region has the DNA TGTGCCTGGAGGGGCACTAACTGGGGAGACGACTATGGCTACACCTTC.

The chain joins TRBV5-4 to TRBJ2-4, with D possibly being TRBD1 (6 bases). The CDR3 is 16 residues long. The germline V gene encodes CDR1 SGHNT and CDR2 YYREEE (reference sequence). The ends were cut back, 4 bases at V and 0 bases at J, with 14 bases in the middle. CDR3: CASSIGDTIAKNIQYF. DNA of the CDR3: TGTGCCAGCAGCATCGGGGACACTATAGCCAAAAACATTCAGTACTTC.

The chain uses TRBV28 and TRBJ2-5; 7 bases map to TRBD2. This CDR3 comprises 14 residues. CDR1 and CDR2 from the germline V gene are MDHEN and SYDVKM. The V segment lost 3 bases and the J segment 2 bases; nucleotides outside the gene matches: 3. CDR3 in DNA: TGTGCCAGCAGTTTGGGCGGGGGACAAGAGACCCAGTACTTC. This codes for CASSLGGGQETQYF.

The V call is TRBV4-1, the J call TRBJ2-2; 10 nucleotides align to TRBD1. Unmatched junction bases numbered 6, after V lost 3 bases and J lost 2 bases. CDR3 length equals 17 residues. Germline CDR1 and CDR2: MGHRA and YSYEKL. Here the CDR3 DNA reads TGCGCCAGCAGCCACCCGGGACAGGGGAGAAACACCGGGGAGCTGTTTTTT. Protein product: CASSHPGQGRNTGELFF.

A single count supports this clone. This chain uses TRBV5-1 with TRBJ1-6; D unclear. The CDR3 has 11 amino acids. From germline, CDR1 is SGHRS and CDR2 YFSETQ. The germline V and J ends were trimmed by 6 bases and 13 bases, with 11 bases remaining between them. The CDR3 DNA reads as TGCGCCAGCAACCTCGCCGGGCCCCTCCACTTT. Residues: CASNLAGPLHF.

The chain joins TRBV19 to TRBJ2-1, with 7 bases fitting TRBD2. The V segment lost 7 bases and the J segment 9 bases; nucleotides outside the gene matches: 15. From germline, CDR1 is LNHDA and CDR2 SQIVND (reference sequence). The CDR3 is 15 amino acids. In nucleotides, the CDR3 is TGTGCCAGTACCTCCCGGACTAGGTTAATGAGTGAGCAGTTCTTC. Amino acids: CASTSRTRLMSEQFF.

The chain links TRBV19 to TRBJ2-2, with 8 positions matching TRBD1. CDR1 and CDR2 from the germline V gene are LNHDA and SQIVND (reference sequence). Trimming at V came to 3 bases and at J to 11 bases, leaving 5 bases not matched to a gene. The CDR3 spans 13 residues. The CDR3 spells CASSIRGTGELFF. DNA of the CDR3: TGTGCCAGTAGTATCAGGGGGACAGGAGAGCTGTTTTTT.

The V and J genes are TRBV7-2 and TRBJ1-4; D is undetermined. V was pared by 1 base and J by 13 bases, with 13 bases between. Germline V lookup: CDR1 SGHTA, CDR2 FQGNSA. This CDR3 has 13 residues. The CDR3 sequence: CASSLVFDRGLFF. The CDR3 DNA sequence: TGTGCCAGCAGCTTAGTGTTCGACCGGGGACTGTTTTTT.

The chain carries TRBV28 and TRBJ2-7; 9 bases fit TRBD1. V gave up 5 bases and J gave up 5 bases; unmatched junction bases: 7. Germline CDR1 MDHEN, CDR2 SYDVKM. The CDR3 is 14 amino acids. CDR3 amino acids: CASSPGTGWNEQYF. The CDR3 coding sequence is TGTGCCAGCAGTCCCGGGACAGGGTGGAACGAGCAGTACTTC.

The chain combines TRBV13 with TRBJ2-3; possible D gene TRBD2, 6 bases. V lost 6 bases and J 4 bases, leaving 17 bases between the germline ends. The CDR3 extends over 15 amino acids. Germline CDR1 and CDR2: PRHDT and FYEKMQ (reference sequence). DNA of the CDR3: TGTGCCAGCAGGCCGACGGGAGTGGGGTCAGATACGCAGTATTTT. Encoded protein: CASRPTGVGSDTQYF.

J is TRBJ1-1 and V is TRBV12-5; maybe TRBD1 (6 bases). V was clipped by 6 bases and J by 5 bases, with 25 bases between them. Germline values: CDR1 LGHNT, CDR2 FRNRAP. The CDR3 spans 17 residues. The CDR3 loop reads CASGPTSGGALGTEAFF. CDR3 nucleotides: TGTGCTAGTGGGCCTACATCGGGGGGGGCGCTTGGGACTGAAGCTTTCTTT.

The chain carries TRBV30 and TRBJ2-2; D is possibly TRBD2 (5 bases). Germline lookup yields CDR1 GTSNPN and CDR2 SVGIG (reference sequence). Trimming cost V 8 bases and J 4 bases, with 14 bases left between them. CDR3 length: 13 amino acids. DNA for the CDR3: TGTGCCACGAGCGGATTCCCCACCGGGGAGCTGTTTTTT. Encoded protein: CATSGFPTGELFF.

The chain combines TRBV19 with TRBJ2-5, with 7 bases fitting TRBD2. Germline V gives CDR1 LNHDA, CDR2 SQIVND (reference sequence). The CDR3 is made up of 12 amino acids. After removal of 7 bases from V and 4 bases from J, the junction contained 3 bases not matched to a gene. The CDR3 here is CASTGGGETQYF. CDR3 sequence (DNA): TGTGCCAGTACGGGCGGGGGAGAGACCCAGTACTTC. The complete variable domain, with remaining parts taken from reference TRBV19 and TRBJ2-5, reads DGGITQSPKYLFRKEGQNVTLSCEQNLNHDAMYWYRQDPGQGLRLIYYSQIVNDFQKGDIAEGYSVSREKKESFPLTVTSAQKNPTAFYLCASTGGGETQYFGPGTRLLVL.

The rearrangement joins TRBV6-5 to TRBJ1-3; D is perhaps TRBD1 (5 bases). The length of the CDR3 is 15 residues. Germline CDR1 reads MNHEY; CDR2 reads SVGAGI. Between the trimmed V and J ends, which lost 10 bases and 0 bases, there was a span of 16 bases. The CDR3 protein is CATLQAPLSGNTIYF. The CDR3 nucleotides read TGTGCCACTTTACAGGCCCCCCTCTCTGGAAACACCATATATTTT.

DNA for the CDR3: TGTGCCAGCAGGAGGGAGACTAGTAAGAATGAGCAGTTCTTC. Protein sequence: CASRRETSKNEQFF. The chain links TRBV2 to TRBJ2-1; TRBD2 might be the D (6 bases). The V gene lost 6 bases and the J gene lost 7 bases, with 16 bases spanning the gap. This CDR3 contains 14 residues. In germline, CDR1 is SNHLY, CDR2 FYNNEI.